This TCR beta chain emerged from a study of T cells expressing NK-cell markers. Study details: Cells sorted as CD3+CD56+NKG2C+, CD3+CD56+NKG2C- and CD3+CD56-NKG2C+ T cells supplied the TCR beta repertoires. Study observations and caveats: Six or seven donors carried dominant NKG2C+ clonotypes that made up about 1.0-8% of their CD8+ T cells. These clonotypes additionally ranked first within the CD3+CD56-NKG2C+ fraction of several donors.

Remarks on this clonotype: Antigen specificity is unknown.

Germline CDR1 SGHAT, CDR2 FQNNGV. The CDR3 spans 14 residues. TCRdb reanalyzed the 5' RACE reads, giving one entry per CDR3 protein sequence and no DNA. The sample holds 300,000 or so distinct CDR3 sequences. This chain links TRBV11-2 with TRBJ2-1; TCRdb calls TRBD2, which cannot be checked without DNA. This receptor was identified in a woman between 18 and 70 years old in good health. The sequencing sample was made of blood T cells: a sorted CD56 or NKG2C T cell subset, CD4+ or CD8+ T cells, or bulk PBMC T cells (not recorded which). CDR3 loop: CASSSGLASPSKFF.